These T cell receptor beta chains were read from a single sample in a study of response to subunit inactivated influenza vaccine. TCRdb re-derived calls from the RT-PCR reads in MiXCR, one entry per CDR3 protein. The sample has approximately 680,000 distinct CDR3 sequences, approximately 14% seen once. This material consisted of PBMCs from blood, taken 12 days after vaccination. These TCRs come from a man aged 45-60 years who received an inactivated influenza vaccine. Both conserved end residues are part of each CDR3. D genes are given only for firm matches. Some rows mark clone size as missing; the rest say once, few, many or name a class of expanded clone.

J	size	V	D	DNA	CDR3
TRBJ2-1	.	TRBV6-2/TRBV6-3	.	TGTGCCAGCGGCTGGGGAAATGAGCAGTTCTTC	CASGWGNEQFF
TRBJ2-1	few	TRBV5-1	.	TGCGCCAGCAGCTTTAACCGGGACTCCTACAATGAGCAGTTCTTC	CASSFNRDSYNEQFF
TRBJ2-5	few	TRBV12-3/TRBV12-4	TRBD2	TGTGCCAGCAGTCGCCGAGGACTAGCGGGTGGAGAGACCCAGTACTTC	CASSRRGLAGGETQYF
TRBJ2-3	few	TRBV2	TRBD2	TGTGCCAGCAGGGAAATAGGGACTAGTGCAGATACGCAGTATTTT	CASREIGTSADTQYF
TRBJ2-5	few	TRBV9	TRBD2	TGTGCCAGCAGCGACCCCGGACTAGCGGGAGGAGAGACCCAGTACTTC	CASSDPGLAGGETQYF
TRBJ1-1	.	TRBV7-9	.	TGTGCCAGCAGCTTCGCAGGGTCTGAAGCTTTCTTT	CASSFAGSEAFF
TRBJ2-3	few	TRBV12-3/TRBV12-4	.	TGTGCCAGCAGACGGCCCGGGCCAGATACGCAGTATTTT	CASRRPGPDTQYF
TRBJ2-1	few	TRBV30	.	TGTGCCTGGAGTGAAGGGACCTACAATGAGCAGTTCTTC	CAWSEGTYNEQFF
TRBJ1-1	few	TRBV28	.	TGTGCCAGCAACCCGGACAGTTTGAACACTGAAGCTTTCTTT	CASNPDSLNTEAFF
TRBJ1-2	many	TRBV6-6	.	TGTGCCAGCGGAGGCGGCGATGGCTACACCTTC	CASGGGDGYTF
TRBJ1-2	.	TRBV20-1	.	TGCAGTGCTAGGGGAGATAGTGAGGGCTACACCTTC	CSARGDSEGYTF
TRBJ2-3	few	TRBV18	.	TGTGCCAGCTCACCCACTCCCGGGGATACGCAGTATTTT	CASSPTPGDTQYF
TRBJ2-3	.	TRBV5-6	TRBD1	TGTGCCAGCAGACGGGACAGGGGAGCGGGTAGCACAGATACGCAGTATTTT	CASRRDRGAGSTDTQYF
TRBJ2-1	.	TRBV3-1	TRBD2	TGTGCCAGCAGCCAAGATCTTAGCGGGAGGGCCCAGTTCTTC	CASSQDLSGRAQFF
TRBJ2-2	.	TRBV2	TRBD1	TGTGCCAGCAGCTACGGACAGGGAGGTTCCGGGGAGCTGTTTTTT	CASSYGQGGSGELFF
TRBJ1-5	many	TRBV29-1	.	TGCAGCGTTTCAGAGAATAGCAATCAGCCCCAGCATTTT	CSVSENSNQPQHF
TRBJ1-2	.	TRBV3-1	.	TGTGCCAGCAGCCAAGAATATGGCTACACCTTC	CASSQEYGYTF
TRBJ1-1	few	TRBV6-1	.	TGTGCCAGCAGTGAGGGTCATTACACTGAAGCTTTCTTT	CASSEGHYTEAFF
TRBJ2-7	.	TRBV10-3	TRBD1	TGTGCCATCAGTGACGGCGTACAGGGGCAATACGAGCAGTACTTC	CAISDGVQGQYEQYF
TRBJ2-7	.	TRBV7-2	TRBD2	TGTGCCAGCAGATTGAGCGGGAACCCAACCTACGAGCAGTACTTC	CASRLSGNPTYEQYF
TRBJ2-1	few	TRBV3-1	TRBD2	TGTGCCAGCAGCCTCGCCCCTAGCGGCAGCTCCTACAATGAGCAGTTCTTC	CASSLAPSGSSYNEQFF
TRBJ2-7	.	TRBV4-1	.	TGCGCCAGCAGCCAATCGGGGTCGGACAGCGAGCAGTACTTC	CASSQSGSDSEQYF
TRBJ2-7	few	TRBV5-5	TRBD2	TGTGCCAGCAGCTTGATACTAGCGGGGGGGCCATCCTACGAGCAGTACTTC	CASSLILAGGPSYEQYF
TRBJ2-6	once	TRBV12-3/TRBV12-4	TRBD1	TGTGCCAGCAGTTCCACAGGGGCTGGGGCCAACGTCCTGACTTTC	CASSSTGAGANVLTF
TRBJ1-6	few	TRBV12-3/TRBV12-4	.	TGTGCCAGCAGTTTAAATCCGACCAGCCTTTCACCCCTCCACTTT	CASSLNPTSLSPLHF
TRBJ1-2	.	TRBV12-3/TRBV12-4	.	TGTGCCAGCAGTTTTTCGTATGGGGGTTCTAACTATGGCTACACCTTC	CASSFSYGGSNYGYTF
TRBJ1-1	.	TRBV5-1	.	TGCGCCAGCAATGGCGGCCACCAGAACACTGAAGCTTTCTTT	CASNGGHQNTEAFF
TRBJ2-3	.	TRBV25-1	.	TGTGCCAGCAGTGGGCCCCCTGCGGGAGATACGCAGTATTTT	CASSGPPAGDTQYF
TRBJ2-1	many	TRBV27	TRBD2	TGTGCCAGCAGTCCGAGGACTAGCGGGAGTGATGAGCAGTTCTTC	CASSPRTSGSDEQFF
TRBJ2-3	few	TRBV6-5	TRBD2	TGTGCCAGCAGTTACTTAAGCGGGGGGGCTTCCGATACGCAGTATTTT	CASSYLSGGASDTQYF
TRBJ2-7	few	TRBV5-1	.	TGCGCCAGCAGCCACGGCAGTTGGGACACGAACTACGAGCAGTACTTC	CASSHGSWDTNYEQYF
TRBJ2-1	.	TRBV6-2/TRBV6-3	TRBD1	TGTGCCAGCAGTTACGGGGCAGGGGGCGAGGATGAGCAGTTCTTC	CASSYGAGGEDEQFF
TRBJ2-1	few	TRBV4-2	TRBD2	TGTGCCAGCAGCCAATTACTAGCGGGGACCTACAATGAGCAGTTCTTC	CASSQLLAGTYNEQFF
TRBJ2-4	few	TRBV18	.	TGTGCCAGCTCACCCGCCGGACTCCAATGGGGGTACATTCAGTACTTC	CASSPAGLQWGYIQYF
TRBJ1-5	.	TRBV20-1	.	TGCAGTGCTAACAGGGTTCGCAATCAGCCCCAGCATTTT	CSANRVRNQPQHF
TRBJ2-3	.	TRBV6-4	TRBD2	TGTGCCAGCAGTGACGGGACTAGCGGGACCGGGGGTACGCAGTATTTT	CASSDGTSGTGGTQYF
TRBJ2-3	.	TRBV20-1	.	TGCAGTGCAAGGGGGATACCCGAGGGTGTGCCAGATACGCAGTATTTT	CSARGIPEGVPDTQYF
TRBJ2-1	.	TRBV20-1	TRBD2	TGCAGTGCTACCCCTCATCGGGGGGGCTCTTCCCATGAGCAGTTCTTC	CSATPHRGGSSHEQFF
TRBJ2-7	.	TRBV12-3/TRBV12-4	.	TGTGCCAGCAGTTTAGGTTCCAGAAGGGACTTC	CASSLGSRRDF
TRBJ2-1	few	TRBV7-9	.	TGTGCCAGCAGCCTACTAAGGGGGAGGACTCCACGTGATGAGCAGTTCTTC	CASSLLRGRTPRDEQFF
TRBJ2-2	.	TRBV30	.	TGTGCCTGGAGTGTATACTCAACCGGGGAGCTGTTTTTT	CAWSVYSTGELFF
TRBJ2-1	.	TRBV4-3	.	TGCGCCAGCAGCCAAGATTGGGGGCGCGGGGGCGATGAGCAGTTCTTC	CASSQDWGRGGDEQFF
TRBJ2-1	many	TRBV11-2	TRBD2	TGTGCCAGCAGCTTAGATTGGATAGCGGGAGAGGGCAATGAGCAGTTCTTC	CASSLDWIAGEGNEQFF
TRBJ1-1	.	TRBV4-3	TRBD1	TGCGCCAGCAGCCAAATCCTGGGGGGACAGTTCATGAACACTGAAGCTTTCTTT	CASSQILGGQFMNTEAFF
TRBJ2-5	many	TRBV25-1	TRBD2	TGTGCCAGCAGTGGCCCGGGGGGGAGATCGGAAGAGACCCAGTACTTC	CASSGPGGRSEETQYF
TRBJ1-1	few	TRBV14	.	TGTGCCAGCAGCCAAGGGACGCCTCGGAACACTGAAGCTTTCTTT	CASSQGTPRNTEAFF
TRBJ2-2	few	TRBV7-2	.	TGTGCCAGCCGGATGGTTGGTACCGGGGAGCTGTTTTTT	CASRMVGTGELFF
TRBJ2-7	.	TRBV4-1	TRBD1	TGCGCCAGCAGCCAAAACCCCGGACAGGGCTACGAGCAGTACTTC	CASSQNPGQGYEQYF
TRBJ2-3	few	TRBV29-1	.	TGCAGCGTTGACTGGGTGCAGAATACGCAGTATTTT	CSVDWVQNTQYF
TRBJ2-1	.	TRBV11-2	TRBD2	TGTGCCAGCCTCGGGGTAGCGGGATCATACAATGAGCAGTTCTTC	CASLGVAGSYNEQFF
TRBJ2-1	few	TRBV20-1	.	TGCAGTGCTAGAGAGACTACGGGGAACAATGAGCAGTTCTTC	CSARETTGNNEQFF
TRBJ1-2	.	TRBV20-1	.	TGCAGTGCTAGGGGGGGCGCTGGCTACACCTTC	CSARGGAGYTF
TRBJ2-1	few	TRBV5-1	.	TGCGCCAGCAGTGTGATACAGGGCCCTTCCTACAATGAGCAGTTCTTC	CASSVIQGPSYNEQFF
TRBJ2-5	few	TRBV5-1	.	TGCGCCAGCAGCGCGGGACATAATCAAGAGACCCAGTACTTC	CASSAGHNQETQYF
TRBJ2-5	few	TRBV28	TRBD2	TGTGCCAGCAGTTTTACTACTAGCGTTTGGGTGGAGACCCAGTACTTC	CASSFTTSVWVETQYF
TRBJ2-1	few	TRBV29-1	TRBD1	TGCAGCGTTGAAGACAGGACAGGGGGGACCTACAATGAGCAGTTCTTC	CSVEDRTGGTYNEQFF
TRBJ2-7	.	TRBV7-9	.	TGTGCCAGCAGCTCCTTAGGGGGGATGGAGCAGTACTTC	CASSSLGGMEQYF
TRBJ2-2	.	TRBV29-1	.	TGCAGCGCCGAAACGGGCTCCGGCCTCACGGCGAACACCGGGGAGCTGTTTTTT	CSAETGSGLTANTGELFF
TRBJ2-5	many	TRBV7-2	TRBD2	TGTGCCAGCAGCTTAGCGGGGGGGTACCAAGAGACCCAGTACTTC	CASSLAGGYQETQYF
TRBJ2-1	once	TRBV6-2/TRBV6-3	.	TGTGCCAGCAGTTACGGCGGGGAGAACAATGAGCAGTTCTTC	CASSYGGENNEQFF